One and the same sample provided the 5 T cell receptor beta chains below, sequenced in a study of blood T cell repertoires in COVID-19. TCRdb's copy holds only in-frame clones and misses some; the assay was immunoSEQ multiplex PCR. The sample shows 220,000 or so clones, approximately 84% of them seen only once. Source material: peripheral blood. These receptors came from a woman aged 30 to 39 who had recovered from COVID-19.

This chain links TRBV19 with TRBJ2-1; weak D call: TRBD1 (5 bases). V dropped 6 bases and J dropped 8 bases, with 17 bases sitting between them. Germline V gives CDR1 LNHDA, CDR2 SQIVND (reference sequence). This CDR3 region has 14 residues. CDR3 sequence: CASSPKGPGHEQFF. CDR3 nucleotides: TGTGCCAGTAGCCCCAAGGGGCCCGGCCATGAGCAGTTCTTC. Full variable domain (outside the CDR3, taken from reference TRBV19 and TRBJ2-1): DGGITQSPKYLFRKEGQNVTLSCEQNLNHDAMYWYRQDPGQGLRLIYYSQIVNDFQKGDIAEGYSVSREKKESFPLTVTSAQKNPTAFYLCASSPKGPGHEQFFGPGTRLTVL.

In this sample, this clone turned up once. This rearrangement joins TRBV27 to TRBJ1-3; maybe TRBD1 (5 bases). The CDR3 consists of 16 residues. Germline V gene data show CDR1 as MNHEY and CDR2 as SMNVEV (reference sequence). V was clipped by 5 bases and J by 0 bases, with 14 bases between them. The CDR3 DNA reads as TGTGCCAGCAGTACAGGACAACCCTTCTCTGGAAACACCATATATTTT. Residues: CASSTGQPFSGNTIYF.

The chain has TRBV18 and TRBJ1-1; 7 nucleotides agree with TRBD1. V gave up 5 bases and J gave up 0 bases; unmatched junction bases: 3. CDR3 size: 14 residues. Germline V CDR1 and CDR2: KGHSH, LQKENI. Here the CDR3 reads CASSDREMNTEAFF. The CDR3, as DNA: TGTGCCAGCTCAGACAGGGAAATGAACACTGAAGCTTTCTTT.

The chain's CDR3 is CATSDSEGREAFF. As DNA, the CDR3 is TGTGCCACCAGTGATTCGGAGGGGCGCGAGGCTTTCTTT. The rearrangement links TRBV24-1 to TRBJ1-1, with D perhaps TRBD1 (5 bases). V lost 2 bases to trimming and J lost 11 bases, with 14 bases between them. This CDR3 has 13 amino acids. Germline-derived CDR1 and CDR2 are KGHDR and SFDVKD.

This clone has only one observation. CDR3 bases: TGTGCCAGCAGGCCCACTAGCGGGAGTAGCACCGGGGAGCTGTTTTTT. Its translation: CASRPTSGSSTGELFF. The chain combines TRBV7-2 with TRBJ2-2; 11 nucleotides line up with TRBD2. The germline CDR1 and CDR2 sequences are SGHTA and FQGNSA. V dropped 6 bases and J dropped 4; count of bases not matched to a gene: 7. This CDR3 region has 16 residues. Based on the CDR3 plus reference TRBV7-2 and TRBJ2-2, the full variable domain is GAGVSQSPSNKVTEKGKDVELRCDPISGHTALYWYRQSLGQGLEFLIYFQGNSAPDKSGLPSDRFSAERTGGSVSTLTIQRTQQEDSAVYLCASRPTSGSSTGELFFGEGSRLTVL.